A selection of T cell receptor beta chains follows, all from one sample in a study of cytomegalovirus exposure and HLA in healthy donors. The assay was immunoSEQ multiplex PCR, and TCRdb's table has in-frame clones only and misses some. The top ten hold under 8% of the sample, which has 150,000 or so clones, 70% to 90% seen once. The sequenced material came from PBMCs. These receptors all stem from a woman younger than 45 in good health and CMV-seropositive. CDR3s include the opening cysteine and the closing phenylalanine or tryptophan. The D gene is left open where the match is weak. Expanded clones get a size class; other rows say once, few or many, or leave the size out.

V gene	D gene	J gene	clone size	CDR3 protein	CDR3 DNA
TRBV15	NA	TRBJ2-7	NA	CATSFQERGKQYF	TGTGCCACCAGCTTCCAGGAAAGGGGTAAACAGTACTTC
TRBV7-9	TRBD2	TRBJ2-2	NA	CASSPSWRGSRRTGELFF	TGTGCCAGCAGCCCAAGTTGGCGGGGGTCACGCCGAACCGGGGAGCTGTTTTTT
TRBV5-1	NA	TRBJ2-1	NA	CASRATVSYNEQFF	TGCGCCAGCAGAGCTACCGTTTCCTACAATGAGCAGTTCTTC
TRBV13	NA	TRBJ2-6	NA	CASSQGFSRGPRSANVLTF	TGTGCCAGCAGCCAAGGATTCTCCCGAGGGCCCCGGTCGGCCAACGTCCTGACTTTC
TRBV5-1	NA	TRBJ1-3	NA	CASSLASQGSSGNTIYF	TGCGCCAGCAGCTTGGCCAGTCAGGGATCGTCTGGAAACACCATATATTTT
TRBV2	NA	TRBJ1-5	NA	CASSEQFRGQPQHF	TGTGCCAGCAGTGAACAATTCAGGGGTCAGCCCCAGCATTTT
TRBV9	NA	TRBJ2-2	NA	CASSVLAEGAGELFF	TGTGCCAGCAGCGTTCTGGCAGAAGGGGCCGGGGAGCTGTTTTTT
TRBV7-9	NA	TRBJ2-7	once	CASSRRDIIYEQYF	TGTGCCAGCAGCCGACGGGACATAATCTACGAGCAGTACTTC
TRBV4-1	NA	TRBJ2-7	once	CASSLSAGYAYEQYF	TGCGCCAGCAGCCTTTCGGCGGGGTACGCCTACGAGCAGTACTTC
TRBV2	TRBD1	TRBJ2-7	NA	CASSPLGTVGSYEQYF	TGTGCCAGCAGTCCATTGGGGACAGTTGGGTCCTACGAGCAGTACTTC
TRBV9	TRBD2	TRBJ2-7	once	CASSIEREAGEQYF	TGTGCCAGCAGCATCGAGCGGGAGGCTGGCGAGCAGTACTTC
TRBV10-2	NA	TRBJ1-2	NA	CATRGDGGYTF	TGCGCCACCCGGGGGGATGGGGGCTACACCTTC
TRBV28	TRBD2	TRBJ2-5	NA	CASSPSGLAEETQYF	TGTGCCAGCAGTCCCTCCGGACTAGCGGAAGAGACCCAGTACTTC
TRBV5-1	NA	TRBJ2-5	NA	CASSLGQGQETQYF	TGCGCCAGCAGCTTGGGGCAGGGACAAGAGACCCAGTACTTC
TRBV27	NA	TRBJ1-5	NA	CASSWGLRQPQHF	TGTGCCAGCAGTTGGGGACTTAGACAGCCCCAGCATTTT
TRBV5-1	TRBD1	TRBJ2-7	NA	CASSQQGGQAYEQYF	TGCGCCAGCAGCCAGCAAGGGGGCCAAGCCTACGAGCAGTACTTC
TRBV5-4	NA	TRBJ1-1	NA	CASSLVAMDTEAFF	TGTGCCAGCAGCTTGGTAGCCATGGACACTGAAGCTTTCTTT
TRBV7-8	TRBD1	TRBJ1-1	few	CASSPRTGGDTEAFF	TGTGCCAGCAGCCCACGGACAGGGGGCGACACTGAAGCTTTCTTT
TRBV2	TRBD1	TRBJ2-2	NA	CASSPGQGTGELFF	TGTGCCAGCAGTCCGGGACAGGGGACCGGGGAGCTGTTTTTT
TRBV9	TRBD2	TRBJ2-3	NA	CASSGPRTSGSADTQYF	TGTGCCAGCAGCGGACCCCGGACTAGCGGGAGCGCAGATACGCAGTATTTT
TRBV10-1	TRBD1	TRBJ2-3	NA	CASSRTGTDTQYF	TGCGCCAGCAGTCGGACAGGGACAGATACGCAGTATTTT
TRBV14	NA	TRBJ1-2	NA	CASSRLTQRIPSSDYGYTF	TGTGCCAGCAGCCGCTTGACTCAGCGGATCCCCTCATCGGACTATGGCTACACCTTC
TRBV27	NA	TRBJ1-1	NA	CASSPQGRNTEAFF	TGTGCCAGCAGTCCCCAGGGGCGGAACACTGAAGCTTTCTTT
TRBV25-1	TRBD1	TRBJ1-1	NA	CASRKVDRVTEAFF	TGTGCCAGCAGAAAGGTCGACAGGGTCACTGAAGCTTTCTTT
TRBV5-1	NA	TRBJ2-7	NA	CASSLTLAGNEQYF	TGCGCCAGCAGCTTAACTCTGGCAGGGAACGAGCAGTACTTC
TRBV6-6	NA	TRBJ2-1	NA	CASSRLGASYNEQFF	TGTGCCAGCAGTCGCCTGGGGGCTTCCTACAATGAGCAGTTCTTC
TRBV28	NA	TRBJ2-5	NA	CASSLAGRSQETQYF	TGTGCCAGCAGTTTAGCGGGACGGAGTCAAGAGACCCAGTACTTC
TRBV5-5	NA	TRBJ1-4	NA	CASSLQGITTNEKLFF	TGTGCCAGCAGCTTACAGGGTATTACAACTAATGAAAAACTGTTTTTT
TRBV29-1	TRBD2	TRBJ2-1	NA	CSVAHPSGNRNEQFF	TGCAGCGTCGCCCACCCAAGCGGGAATCGGAATGAGCAGTTCTTC